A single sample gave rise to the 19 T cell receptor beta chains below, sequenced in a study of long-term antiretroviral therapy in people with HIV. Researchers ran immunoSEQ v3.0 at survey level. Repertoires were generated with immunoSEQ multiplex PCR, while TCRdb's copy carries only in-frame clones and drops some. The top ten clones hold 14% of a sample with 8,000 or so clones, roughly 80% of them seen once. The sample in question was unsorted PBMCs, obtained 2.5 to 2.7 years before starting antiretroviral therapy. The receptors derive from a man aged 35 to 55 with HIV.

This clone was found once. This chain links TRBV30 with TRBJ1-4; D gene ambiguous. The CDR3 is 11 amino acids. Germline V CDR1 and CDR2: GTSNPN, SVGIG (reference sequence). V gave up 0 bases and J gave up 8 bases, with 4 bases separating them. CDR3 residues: CAWSVGEKLFF. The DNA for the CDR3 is TGTGCCTGGAGTGTGGGAGAAAAACTGTTTTTT.

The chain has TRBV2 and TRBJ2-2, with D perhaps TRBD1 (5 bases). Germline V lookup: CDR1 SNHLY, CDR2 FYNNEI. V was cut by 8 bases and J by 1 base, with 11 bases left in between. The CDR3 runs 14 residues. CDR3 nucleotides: TGTGCCAGCCATTTCGACAGGAACACCGGGGAGCTGTTTTTT. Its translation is CASHFDRNTGELFF.

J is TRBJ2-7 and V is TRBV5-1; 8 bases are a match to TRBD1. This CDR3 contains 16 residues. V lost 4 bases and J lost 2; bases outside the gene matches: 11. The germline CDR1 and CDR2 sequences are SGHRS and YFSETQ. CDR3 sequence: CASSAGQGKKTYEQYF. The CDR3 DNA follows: TGCGCCAGCAGCGCCGGACAGGGAAAAAAGACCTACGAGCAGTACTTC.

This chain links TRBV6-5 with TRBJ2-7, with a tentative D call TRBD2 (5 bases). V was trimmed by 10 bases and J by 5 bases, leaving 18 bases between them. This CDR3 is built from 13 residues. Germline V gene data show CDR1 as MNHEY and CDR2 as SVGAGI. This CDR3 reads CATQVRGNHEQYF. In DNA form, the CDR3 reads TGTGCCACCCAGGTACGGGGAAACCACGAGCAGTACTTC.

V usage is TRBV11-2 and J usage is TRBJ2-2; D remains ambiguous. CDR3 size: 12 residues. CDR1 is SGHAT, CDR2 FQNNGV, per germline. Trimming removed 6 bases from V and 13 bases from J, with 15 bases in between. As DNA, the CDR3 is TGTGCCAGCAGAACCAAACGTTCATGGCTGTTTTTT. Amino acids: CASRTKRSWLFF.

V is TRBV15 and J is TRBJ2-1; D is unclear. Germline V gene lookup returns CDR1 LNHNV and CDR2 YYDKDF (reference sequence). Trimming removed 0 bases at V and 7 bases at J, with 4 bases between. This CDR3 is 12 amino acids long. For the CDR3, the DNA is TGTGCCACCAGCAGAGACACGAATGAGCAGTTCTTC. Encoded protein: CATSRDTNEQFF.

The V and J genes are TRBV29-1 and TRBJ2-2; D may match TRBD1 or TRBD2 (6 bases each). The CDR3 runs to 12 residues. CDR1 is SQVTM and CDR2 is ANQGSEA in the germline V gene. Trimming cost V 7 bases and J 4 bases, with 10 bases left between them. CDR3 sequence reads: CSARGRTGELFF. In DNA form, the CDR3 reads TGCAGCGCACGGGGGCGCACCGGGGAGCTGTTTTTT.

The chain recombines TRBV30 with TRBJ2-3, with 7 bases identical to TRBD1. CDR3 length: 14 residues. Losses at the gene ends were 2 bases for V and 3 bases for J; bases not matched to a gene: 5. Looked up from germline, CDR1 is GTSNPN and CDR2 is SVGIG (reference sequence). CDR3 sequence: CAWSMRQGTDTQYF. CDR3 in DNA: TGTGCCTGGAGTATGAGACAGGGAACAGATACGCAGTATTTT.

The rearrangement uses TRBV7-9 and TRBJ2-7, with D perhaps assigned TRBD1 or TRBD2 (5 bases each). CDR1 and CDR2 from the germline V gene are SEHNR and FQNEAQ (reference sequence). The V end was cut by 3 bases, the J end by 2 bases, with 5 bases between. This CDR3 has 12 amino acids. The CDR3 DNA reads TGTGCCAGCAGCTTGGGGGCCTACGAGCAGTACTTC. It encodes CASSLGAYEQYF.

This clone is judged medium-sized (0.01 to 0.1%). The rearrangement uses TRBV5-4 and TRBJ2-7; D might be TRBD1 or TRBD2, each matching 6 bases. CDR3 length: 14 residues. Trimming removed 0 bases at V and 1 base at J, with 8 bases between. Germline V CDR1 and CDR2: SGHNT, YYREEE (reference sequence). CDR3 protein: CASSLAGASYEQYF. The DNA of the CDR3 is TGTGCCAGCAGCTTGGCGGGGGCTTCCTACGAGCAGTACTTC.

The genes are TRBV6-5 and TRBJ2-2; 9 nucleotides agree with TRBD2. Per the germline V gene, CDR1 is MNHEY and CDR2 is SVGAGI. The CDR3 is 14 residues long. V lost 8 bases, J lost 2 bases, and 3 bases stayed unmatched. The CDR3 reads CASLAGDNTGELFF. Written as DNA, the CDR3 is TGTGCCAGCTTAGCGGGGGACAACACCGGGGAGCTGTTTTTT.

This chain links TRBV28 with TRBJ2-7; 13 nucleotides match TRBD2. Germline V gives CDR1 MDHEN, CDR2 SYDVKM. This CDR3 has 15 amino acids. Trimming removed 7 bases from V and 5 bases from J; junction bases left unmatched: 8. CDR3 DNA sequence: TGTGCCAGCAACTCGGGACTAGCGGGAATCCACGAGCAGTACTTC. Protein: CASNSGLAGIHEQYF.

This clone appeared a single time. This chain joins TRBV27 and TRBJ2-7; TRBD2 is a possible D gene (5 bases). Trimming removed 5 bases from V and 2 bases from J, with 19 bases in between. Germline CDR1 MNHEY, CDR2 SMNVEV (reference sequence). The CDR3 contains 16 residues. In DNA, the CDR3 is TGTGCCAGCAGTCCGGATGTACGGACTGCAACCTACGAGCAGTACTTC. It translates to CASSPDVRTATYEQYF.

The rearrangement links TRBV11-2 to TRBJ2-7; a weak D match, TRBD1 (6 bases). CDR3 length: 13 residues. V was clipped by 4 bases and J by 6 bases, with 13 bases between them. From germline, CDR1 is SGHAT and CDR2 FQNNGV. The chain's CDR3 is CASSYSGTLEQYF. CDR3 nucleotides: TGTGCCAGCAGCTATTCCGGGACACTCGAGCAGTACTTC.

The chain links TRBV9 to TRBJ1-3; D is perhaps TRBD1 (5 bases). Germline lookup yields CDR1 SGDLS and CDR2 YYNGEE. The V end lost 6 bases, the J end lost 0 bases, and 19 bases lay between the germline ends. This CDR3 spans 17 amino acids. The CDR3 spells CASTPGGAPISGNTIYF. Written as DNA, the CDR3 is TGTGCCAGCACCCCGGGAGGGGCTCCTATCTCTGGAAACACCATATATTTT.

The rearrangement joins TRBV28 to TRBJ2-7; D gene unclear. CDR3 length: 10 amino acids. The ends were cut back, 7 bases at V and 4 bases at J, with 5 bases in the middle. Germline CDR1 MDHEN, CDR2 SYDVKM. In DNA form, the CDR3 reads TGTGCCAGCACCCAATACGAGCAGTACTTC. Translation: CASTQYEQYF.

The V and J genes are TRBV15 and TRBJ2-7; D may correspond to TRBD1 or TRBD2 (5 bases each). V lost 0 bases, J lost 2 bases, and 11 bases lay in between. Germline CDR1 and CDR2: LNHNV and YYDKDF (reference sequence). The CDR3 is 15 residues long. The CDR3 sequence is CATSRDPGTTYEQYF. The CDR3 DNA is TGTGCCACCAGCAGAGATCCGGGGACGACCTACGAGCAGTACTTC.

CDR3 loop: CAISDPGQAGVKEQYF. The CDR3 DNA is TGTGCCATCAGTGACCCGGGACAGGCGGGGGTGAAAGAGCAGTACTTC. This sequence joins TRBV10-3 and TRBJ2-7; TRBD1 is a possible D gene (8 bases). The CDR3 is 16 residues long. Germline V CDR1 and CDR2: ENHRY, SYGVKD. V shed 3 bases and J shed 7 bases, with 22 bases lying between them.

The CDR3 DNA reads as TGTGCCAGCAGAGGGGTCATGGCTAATGAAAAACTGTTTTTT. Translating gives CASRGVMANEKLFF. The rearrangement joins TRBV6-1 to TRBJ1-4, with TRBD1 as a possible D gene (5 bases). Trimming took off 6 bases at V and 3 bases at J, with 11 bases between the two ends. The CDR3 is 14 amino acids. Per germline, CDR1 MNHNS and CDR2 SASEGT.